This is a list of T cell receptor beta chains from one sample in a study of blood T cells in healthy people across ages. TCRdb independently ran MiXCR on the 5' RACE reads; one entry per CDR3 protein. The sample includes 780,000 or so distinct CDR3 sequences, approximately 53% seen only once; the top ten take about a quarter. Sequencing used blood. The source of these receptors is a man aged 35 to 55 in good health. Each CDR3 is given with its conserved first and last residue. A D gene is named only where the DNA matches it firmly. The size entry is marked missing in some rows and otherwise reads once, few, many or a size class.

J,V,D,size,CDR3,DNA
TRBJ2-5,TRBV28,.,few,CASNPSNSPGTQYF,TGTGCCAGCAATCCGTCGAACAGCCCAGGGACCCAGTACTTC
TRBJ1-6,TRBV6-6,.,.,CASIYRRDNGSPLHF,TGTGCCAGCATTTACCGCAGGGATAATGGTTCACCCCTCCACTTT
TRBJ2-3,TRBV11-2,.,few,CAGSLADTQYF,TGTGCCGGCAGCTTAGCCGATACGCAGTATTTT
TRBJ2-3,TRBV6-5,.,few,CASSYANMNTQYF,TGTGCCAGCAGTTACGCGAACATGAATACGCAGTATTTT
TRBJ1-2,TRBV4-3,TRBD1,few,CASSQSSTGGPYGYTF,TGCGCCAGCAGCCAATCTTCAACAGGGGGGCCCTATGGCTACACCTTC
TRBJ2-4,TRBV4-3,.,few,CASSQRRDRNIQYF,TGCGCCAGCAGCCAACGGAGGGATAGAAACATTCAGTACTTC
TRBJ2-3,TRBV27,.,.,CASSLRPWPQYF,TGTGCCAGCAGTTTACGCCCCTGGCCGCAGTATTTT
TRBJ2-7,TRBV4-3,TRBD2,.,CASSQAGGGYNEQYF,TGCGCCAGCAGCCAAGCGGGAGGAGGGTACAATGAGCAGTACTTC
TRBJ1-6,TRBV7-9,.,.,CASRTTAARSPLHF,TGTGCCAGCAGGACGACCGCGGCAAGATCACCCCTCCACTTT
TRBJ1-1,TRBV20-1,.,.,CSARVVAGTEAFF,TGCAGTGCTAGAGTGGTGGCAGGGACTGAGGCTTTCTTT
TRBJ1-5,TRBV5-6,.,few,CASSGRLNQPQHF,TGTGCCAGCAGCGGCAGACTCAATCAGCCCCAGCATTTT
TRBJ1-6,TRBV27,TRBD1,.,CASSFEGASSPLHF,TGTGCCAGCAGTTTTGAGGGGGCTAGTTCACCCCTCCACTTT
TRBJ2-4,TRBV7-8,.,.,CASSLRGLQAKNIQYF,TGTGCCAGCAGCTTAAGAGGGCTACAAGCCAAAAACATTCAGTACTTC
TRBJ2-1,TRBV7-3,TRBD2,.,CASSPGTSGAWDEQFF,TGTGCCAGCAGCCCCGGGACTAGCGGGGCCTGGGATGAGCAGTTCTTC
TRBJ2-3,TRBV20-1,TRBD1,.,CSARRTGRPPGVEADTQYF,TGCAGTGCTCGAAGGACAGGGAGGCCTCCTGGGGTAGAGGCAGATACGCAGTATTTT
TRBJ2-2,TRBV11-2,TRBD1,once,CASSLGTGSFDTNTGELFF,TGTGCCAGCAGCTTAGGGACAGGGTCCTTCGATACCAACACCGGGGAGCTGTTTTTT
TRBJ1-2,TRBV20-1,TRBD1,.,CSASHRQGNYGYTF,TGCAGTGCTAGTCACCGACAGGGGAACTATGGCTACACCTTC
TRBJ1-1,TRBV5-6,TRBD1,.,CASSLESGQGLLGTEAFF,TGTGCCAGCAGCTTGGAATCGGGACAGGGGTTATTGGGCACTGAAGCTTTCTTT
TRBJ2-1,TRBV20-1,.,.,CSAEGEYNEQFF,TGCAGTGCTGAGGGAGAATACAATGAGCAGTTCTTC
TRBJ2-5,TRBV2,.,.,CASGGIPEETQYF,TGTGCCAGCGGTGGGATTCCGGAGGAGACCCAGTACTTC
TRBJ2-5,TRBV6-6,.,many,CASALSALQETQYF,TGTGCCAGCGCACTCTCCGCCCTCCAAGAGACCCAGTACTTC